This T cell receptor (beta chain) was observed in a study of CD8+CD57+ T cells in acquired aplastic anemia. According to the study, genomic DNA was the template for TCR beta VDJ and CDR3 profiling. One entry per CDR3 protein, called by TCRdb with MiXCR from the reads. Altogether roughly 80,000 distinct CDR3 sequences are present, around 70% being singletons, with the ten largest covering roughly 80%. There are 15 residues in the CDR3. Germline CDR1 is SGDLS and CDR2 is YYNGEE. V shed 2 bases and J 0 bases; nucleotides not matched to a gene: 2. For sequencing, patients were chosen who had shown expansion of CD8+CD57+ cells by flow cytometry.

Sequencing was done on a sample of sorted CD4+, CD8+, or CD8+CD57+ T cells (not recorded which) from PBMCs. The rearrangement links TRBV9 to TRBJ1-1; 9 bases agree with TRBD1. This TCR came from a human donor with aplastic anemia. CDR3 coding DNA: TGTGCCAGCAGCGTTGGGACAGGGTTGAACACTGAAGCTTTCTTT. It encodes CASSVGTGLNTEAFF.